This paragraph reports one T cell receptor (beta chain). Its specificity is not known. Naive CD8 cells, CD45RO-negative and positively selected for CCR7, excluded terminally differentiated effector memory CD45RA+ cells. The data stem from a study of shared clonotypes between healthy human individuals. Looking at the study overall: Participating donors consisted of a couple of women and a few men aged 18 to 49. The study's findings and limits: Blood was the sole source, and tissue repertoires probably differ. The genetic and exposure-history diversity represented was limited by few donors.

This CDR3 is 13 amino acids long. Germline V CDR1 and CDR2: SGDLS, YYNGEE. The V end was cut by 0 bases, the J end by 8 bases, with 8 bases between. The assay was immunoSEQ multiplex PCR, and TCRdb's table has in-frame clones only and misses some. The table has some 1,900,000 clones, approximately 94% seen once. The receptor's source is a man aged 18 to 30 in good health. The chain combines TRBV9 with TRBJ1-4; D gene uncertain. The sequencing input was naive CD8+ T cells sorted from blood. CDR3 in amino acids: CASSVAGGEKLFF. Written as DNA, the CDR3 is TGTGCCAGCAGCGTAGCGGGTGGAGAAAAACTGTTTTTT.